This T cell receptor (beta chain) was captured in a study of T cells in pancreatic ductal adenocarcinoma. TCRdb's copy holds only in-frame clones and misses some; the assay was immunoSEQ multiplex PCR. The table lists roughly 8,800 clones, roughly two thirds of them singletons. V lost 2 bases to trimming and J lost 4 bases, with 7 bases between them. The CDR3 sequence is 13 residues long. Germline assignment: CDR1 SGDLS and CDR2 YYNGEE. By share, this clone ranks as medium-sized. What it binds is not known. Study findings and constraints: Tumor and blood clonality did not differ significantly, about 0.112 versus 0.072. Tumor samples had fewer productive templates and about 8-fold fewer unique clonotypes than blood.

Selected pancreatic ductal adenocarcinoma patients had undergone surgery without neoadjuvant therapy. This chain uses TRBV9 with TRBJ2-1; unclear D gene. The sample taken for sequencing was pancreatic tumor tissue. The clonotype was recovered from a human donor with pancreatic ductal adenocarcinoma. In DNA form, the CDR3 reads TGTGCCAGCAGCGTCCCTCCTTACAATGAGCAGTTCTTC. Its protein product is CASSVPPYNEQFF.